This T cell receptor (beta chain) was identified in a study of tumor and adjacent non-tumor tissue in lung cancer. Study overall: There were around eleven adenocarcinoma, 2 squamous cell carcinoma and 1 small cell lung cancer cases. Aged about 31 to 80 years, patients included more than nine men and a few women with stage I to III disease. Study results and limitations: In normal lung, the top 100 clones were significantly more dominant than in tumor. Significantly higher TCR diversity was found in tumor than normal lung.

The CDR3 loop spans 14 amino acids. V was clipped by 4 bases and J by 9 bases, with 17 bases between them. Germline assignment: CDR1 SGHAT and CDR2 FQNNGV. Three rounds of nested PCR, following a modified ARM-PCR protocol, produced the TCRbeta library. Using its own MiXCR run on the multiplex PCR reads, TCRdb lists one record per CDR3 protein. The table has 90,000 to 100,000 distinct CDR3 sequences, 75% to 90% seen once; the top ten hold around 30%. This sample's RNA came from whole unsorted tissue. More than 3 cm separated this lung sample from the edge of the tumor. Worth noting for this clonotype: Its specificity is unknown. Likely a read error: the CDR3 ends without its conserved phenylalanine or tryptophan.

The clonotype was recovered from a man aged 55 to 70 with small cell lung cancer. What was sequenced was distant non-tumor lung tissue. V and J are TRBV11-2 and TRBJ2-3; tentative D call: TRBD1 (6 bases). CDR3 bases: TGTGCCAGCAGCTCTTACAGGACAGCCAAAACGCAGTATTAT. It yields the protein CASSSYRTAKTQYY.